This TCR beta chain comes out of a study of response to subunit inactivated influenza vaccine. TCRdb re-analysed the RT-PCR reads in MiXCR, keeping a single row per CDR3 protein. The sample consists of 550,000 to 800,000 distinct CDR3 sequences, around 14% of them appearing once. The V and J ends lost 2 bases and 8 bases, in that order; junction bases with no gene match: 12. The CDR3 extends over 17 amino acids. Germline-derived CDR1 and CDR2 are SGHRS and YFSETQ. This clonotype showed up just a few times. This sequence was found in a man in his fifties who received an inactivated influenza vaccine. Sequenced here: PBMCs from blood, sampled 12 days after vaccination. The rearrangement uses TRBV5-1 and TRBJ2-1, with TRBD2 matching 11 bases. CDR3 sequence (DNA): TGCGCCAGCAGCTTAATTAGCGGGAGGGCCTGGAAATATGAGCAGTTCTTC. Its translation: CASSLISGRAWKYEQFF.